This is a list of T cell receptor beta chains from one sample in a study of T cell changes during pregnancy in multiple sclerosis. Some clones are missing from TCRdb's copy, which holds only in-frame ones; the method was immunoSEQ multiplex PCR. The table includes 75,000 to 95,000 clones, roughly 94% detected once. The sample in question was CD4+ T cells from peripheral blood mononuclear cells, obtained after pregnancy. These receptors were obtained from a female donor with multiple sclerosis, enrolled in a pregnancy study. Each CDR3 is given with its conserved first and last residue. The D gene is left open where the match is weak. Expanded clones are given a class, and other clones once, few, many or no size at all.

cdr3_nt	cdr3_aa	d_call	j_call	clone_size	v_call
TGCGCCAGCAGCTTACCAGGCACTGAAGCTTTCTTT	CASSLPGTEAFF	-	TRBJ1-1	-	TRBV5-1
TGTGCCAGTACGGGACAGCCGACGAACACTGAAGCTTTCTTT	CASTGQPTNTEAFF	TRBD1	TRBJ1-1	-	TRBV28
TGTGCCAGCAGCCCGGAGCGGGAGACTACAGATACGCAGTATTTT	CASSPERETTDTQYF	TRBD2	TRBJ2-3	-	TRBV2
TGTGCCAGCAGTTCATCGACAGGGGGCGGCACTGAAGCTTTCTTT	CASSSSTGGGTEAFF	TRBD1	TRBJ1-1	-	TRBV28
TGTGCCAGCAGCTCCGGGACTAGGAAGTACGAGCAGTACTTC	CASSSGTRKYEQYF	TRBD2	TRBJ2-7	-	TRBV5-8
TGTGCCAGCAGTTCGCCTACTAACTATGGCTACACCTTC	CASSSPTNYGYTF	-	TRBJ1-2	-	TRBV28
TGTGCCAGCACGTTCTCCTCCTACGAGCAGTACTTC	CASTFSSYEQYF	-	TRBJ2-7	few	TRBV2
TGTGCCAGCAGTTCCCCGACAGGGTTGAGTACCGGGGAGCTGTTTTTT	CASSSPTGLSTGELFF	TRBD1	TRBJ2-2	-	TRBV28
TGTGCCAGCAGCCTTCCGGGACAGGGAAACATTCAGTACTTC	CASSLPGQGNIQYF	TRBD1	TRBJ2-4	once	TRBV7-9
TGTGCCAGCAGCTTGGGTAGGCAGGACGAGCAGTACTTC	CASSLGRQDEQYF	-	TRBJ2-7	-	TRBV5-6
TGTGCCAGCAGCTTAGGGTGGACGGGACAGTTCTTC	CASSLGWTGQFF	-	TRBJ2-1	-	TRBV7-9
TGTGCCAGCAGCTTTCCCATCGGACAGGGGAGAGACTACGAGCAGTACTTC	CASSFPIGQGRDYEQYF	TRBD1	TRBJ2-7	-	TRBV5-6
TGTGCCACCACCCCGGCGGGGTTCGAGCAGTACTTC	CATTPAGFEQYF	-	TRBJ2-7	-	TRBV10-3
TGTGCCAGCAGCCTTGGTAGCGGGAGGGCAGGTGAGCAGTACTTC	CASSLGSGRAGEQYF	TRBD2	TRBJ2-7	-	TRBV6-6
TGTGCCAGCCAGGGGGTAGACAATCAGCCCCAGCATTTT	CASQGVDNQPQHF	TRBD1	TRBJ1-5	-	TRBV19
TGTGCCAGTAGACGACAGGGGCCGACTAACTATGGCTACACCTTC	CASRRQGPTNYGYTF	TRBD1	TRBJ1-2	-	TRBV19
TGTGCCAGCAGCCAAGCCCGACAGGGGATCTATGGCTACACCTTC	CASSQARQGIYGYTF	TRBD1	TRBJ1-2	-	TRBV4-2
TGTGCCAGCAGTTTAAACAGGATGACTAGCGTAACCTACGAGCAGTACTTC	CASSLNRMTSVTYEQYF	TRBD2	TRBJ2-7	-	TRBV28
TGTGCCAGCAGCCAGCAGGCTAGCGGGAGGACCCAAGAGACCCAGTACTTC	CASSQQASGRTQETQYF	TRBD2	TRBJ2-5	-	TRBV7-3
TGTGCCAGCAGCTCACTAGCGGGGGTTTACAATGAGCAGTTCTTC	CASSSLAGVYNEQFF	TRBD2	TRBJ2-1	-	TRBV7-2
TGCGCCAGCAGCCAGCTCACTAGCTACGGGGAGCTGTTTTTT	CASSQLTSYGELFF	-	TRBJ2-2	-	TRBV4-3
TGCGCCAGCAGTCCAGGTACAGGGAACGAGCAGTACTTC	CASSPGTGNEQYF	-	TRBJ2-7	-	TRBV5-1
TGTGCCAGCTCACCACGTCAGGGACAGGGAGCAACTAATGAAAAACTGTTTTTT	CASSPRQGQGATNEKLFF	TRBD1	TRBJ1-4	-	TRBV18
TGTGCCAGCAGAAGACAGGGGAGCTCTGGAAACACCATATATTTT	CASRRQGSSGNTIYF	TRBD1	TRBJ1-3	-	TRBV6-5
TGTGCCAGTAGCTGGCGGGACGGTGAGCAGTTCTTC	CASSWRDGEQFF	-	TRBJ2-1	-	TRBV19
TGTGCCAGCAGCTTAAGAGGACAGGGGGTCTACGAGCAGTACTTC	CASSLRGQGVYEQYF	TRBD1	TRBJ2-7	-	TRBV11-1
TGTGCCAGCAGCTCTCCTAGCGGGAGGGCCTCCTACGAGCAGTACTTC	CASSSPSGRASYEQYF	TRBD2	TRBJ2-7	-	TRBV5-4
TGTGCCAGCAGCTTTACCGGGGGACTGTTGACAGATACGCAGTATTTT	CASSFTGGLLTDTQYF	-	TRBJ2-3	-	TRBV7-2
TGTGCCACCAGCACCCGGGACAGCTACGAGCAGTACTTC	CATSTRDSYEQYF	TRBD1	TRBJ2-7	-	TRBV15
TGTGCCAGTTGGGACAGGGGGTACACCGGGGAGCTGTTTTTT	CASWDRGYTGELFF	TRBD1	TRBJ2-2	-	TRBV19
TGTGCCAGCAAGGCAGGGGCGCAAGCTAACTATGGCTACACCTTC	CASKAGAQANYGYTF	-	TRBJ1-2	-	TRBV6-1
TGTGCCAGCACAGGGCTCATGGCCTACGAGCAGTACTTC	CASTGLMAYEQYF	-	TRBJ2-7	many	TRBV2
TGTGCCAGTAGCCCCTCGCGGGGAGCACAAGAGACCCAGTACTTC	CASSPSRGAQETQYF	-	TRBJ2-5	-	TRBV19
TGTGCCAGTAGTATCGCGGGGAGAGGCCCATATGGCTACACCTTC	CASSIAGRGPYGYTF	-	TRBJ1-2	-	TRBV19
TGTGCCCGCTCCGACAGGGAAGGGCACACAGATACGCAGTATTTT	CARSDREGHTDTQYF	TRBD1	TRBJ2-3	-	TRBV6-5
TGTGCTAGCAGCTTAGCGGGACTAGCGGATAACAATGAGCAGTTCTTC	CASSLAGLADNNEQFF	TRBD2	TRBJ2-1	once	TRBV7-7
TGTGCCAGCAGTTACCGGGTTCAAGAGACCCAGTACTTC	CASSYRVQETQYF	-	TRBJ2-5	-	TRBV6-5
TGTGCCAGCAGTTTCGGACAGGGGTATAATCAGCCCCAGCATTTT	CASSFGQGYNQPQHF	TRBD1	TRBJ1-5	once	TRBV28
TGTGCCAGCAGCTTACGGTACCCTAGCGGCGGGAGATTGGTGTACGAGCAGTACTTC	CASSLRYPSGGRLVYEQYF	TRBD2	TRBJ2-7	-	TRBV7-2
TGTGCCAGCAGCCAATGGAAGGGCAGGGGGTCCTACGAGCAGTACTTC	CASSQWKGRGSYEQYF	TRBD1	TRBJ2-7	-	TRBV16
TGTGCCAGCGCCCCTTCGCGGCCGCACTACGAGCAGTACTTC	CASAPSRPHYEQYF	-	TRBJ2-7	-	TRBV28
TGCAGCGACAGGACAGGGGGACTAGAGACCCAGTACTTC	CSDRTGGLETQYF	TRBD1	TRBJ2-5	-	TRBV29-1
TGTGCCAGCAGCTTAAGGCTAGCGGGAGGATACAATGAGCAGTTCTTC	CASSLRLAGGYNEQFF	TRBD2	TRBJ2-1	once	TRBV7-9
TGCGCCAGCGGGGGTAACAGGGGAGGAGGAAACACCATATATTTT	CASGGNRGGGNTIYF	TRBD1	TRBJ1-3	-	TRBV4-1
TGTGCCAGTAGGACGGGAGGGCCGTACAATGAGCAGTTCTTC	CASRTGGPYNEQFF	TRBD2	TRBJ2-1	once	TRBV19
TGTGCCAGCAGCGGCCGCCAGGGCCTCTATGGCTACACCTTC	CASSGRQGLYGYTF	-	TRBJ1-2	-	TRBV27
TGTGCCATCAGTAGCGGGGCAACAAATGAGCAGTTCTTC	CAISSGATNEQFF	TRBD2	TRBJ2-1	-	TRBV10-3
TGTGCCAGCAGCTTAAGAGGGCGGTACGGGGAGCTGTTTTTT	CASSLRGRYGELFF	-	TRBJ2-2	-	TRBV7-3
TGTGCCAGTAGTGGGACTAGCGCATCCGGGGGGGGTGAGCAGTTCTTC	CASSGTSASGGGEQFF	TRBD2	TRBJ2-1	-	TRBV19
TGCGCCAGCAGCCAAGACCCATACAGCGGAAGCTCCTACGAGCAGTACTTC	CASSQDPYSGSSYEQYF	-	TRBJ2-7	once	TRBV4-1
TGTGCCAGCAGTGAATATTTACAGTTTGGGGCGGGGCAGCTGGTTCAGCCCCAGCATTTT	CASSEYLQFGAGQLVQPQHF	-	TRBJ1-5	-	TRBV6-1
TGTGCCAGCAGTGGGTTGAGGAACACTGAAGCTTTCTTT	CASSGLRNTEAFF	-	TRBJ1-1	few	TRBV25-1
TGTGCCAGCAGCTTGAACAGGGGTTATGCTGAAACCTTC	CASSLNRGYAETF	TRBD1	TRBJ1-2	-	TRBV11-2